The next 20 T cell receptor beta chains were all read from a single sample in a study of regulatory T cells in long-lasting Graves disease. Time point in this sample: newly diagnosed GD, antithyroid drugs for less than 3 months. Following extraction of RNA from PBMCs, that RNA was used to make the TCR library. iRepertoire HTBI primers and Arm-PCR of CDR3 regions built TCR beta libraries. MiXCR, applied by TCRdb to the multiplex PCR reads, yields one record per CDR3 protein. This table has roughly 250,000 distinct CDR3 sequences, around 18% appearing once. The same data also went into a second study, on T cells in Graves' hyperthyroidism and ophthalmopathy.

Specimen: peripheral blood mononuclear cells (PBMCs), collected at new diagnosis, from a patient treated with antithyroid drugs. These receptors originate from a woman in her twenties or thirties with Graves disease.

At least ten counts were recorded for this clonotype. The chain carries TRBV6-5 and TRBJ2-3, with D maybe TRBD1 (5 bases). Deletions cut 4 bases from V and 0 bases from J, with 11 bases between. The V gene's germline CDR1 is MNHEY and CDR2 SVGAGI. The length of the CDR3 is 15 residues. The CDR3 coding sequence is TGTGCCAGCAGTTCTCCAGACAGTAGCACAGATACGCAGTATTTT. Translated: CASSSPDSSTDTQYF.

Concerning this clonotype: A read error may explain this, as a much larger clone is one base away. The genes are TRBV6-2 or TRBV6-3 and TRBJ1-5; 7 bases are a match to TRBD1. CDR3 length: 17 amino acids. The trim removed 5 bases at V and 0 bases at J, leaving 10 bases unmatched. Germline values: CDR1 MNHEY, CDR2 SVGEGT. The CDR3 coding sequence is TGTGCCAGCAGTAAATTAGGGGGACAGCCTAGCAATCAGCCCCAGCATTTT. This gives the protein CASSKLGGQPSNQPQHF.

This chain links TRBV12-3 or TRBV12-4 with TRBJ1-4; the D is unclear. This CDR3 has 12 amino acids. The V gene lost 8 bases and the J gene lost 5 bases, with 9 bases spanning the gap. CDR3 DNA sequence: TGTGCCAGCCGGAAGGCGAATGAAAAACTGTTTTTT. This encodes CASRKANEKLFF.

This chain links TRBV7-2 with TRBJ1-6; tentatively, D is TRBD1 (6 bases). CDR3 length equals 15 residues. Germline V gene lookup returns CDR1 SGHTA and CDR2 FQGNSA. The V end was cut by 4 bases, the J end by 5 bases, with 12 bases between. The CDR3 loop is CASSSRTDNNSPLHF. The CDR3 DNA is TGTGCCAGCAGCTCCAGGACAGACAATAATTCACCCCTCCACTTT.

This clonotype was counted ten times or more. V gene TRBV6-5 combines with J gene TRBJ1-1, with TRBD1 matching over 8 bases. Germline V CDR1 and CDR2: MNHEY, SVGAGI. With V trimmed by 2 bases and J by 11 bases, 10 bases remained unmatched. The CDR3 is 14 residues long. The CDR3 here is CASSYDRMTGAAFF. The CDR3 DNA reads as TGTGCCAGCAGTTACGACCGAATGACAGGGGCGGCTTTCTTT.

This clonotype was observed many times. The chain couples TRBV9 to TRBJ2-7; TRBD1 is a possible D gene (7 bases). Germline V gives CDR1 SGDLS, CDR2 YYNGEE. CDR3 length equals 15 residues. Trimming cost V 4 bases and J 5 bases, with 19 bases left between them. CDR3 sequence reads: CASSPMRDRFNEQYF. For the CDR3, the DNA is TGTGCCAGCAGCCCAATGCGGGACAGATTCAACGAGCAGTACTTC.

This clonotype was found many times. V is TRBV12-3 or TRBV12-4 and J is TRBJ1-2; D perhaps matches TRBD1 (6 bases). Trimming shortened V by 2 bases and J by 8 bases, and 15 bases separated the two germline ends. The CDR3 totals 14 residues. The CDR3 region is CASSLSGGALGYTF. The CDR3 DNA follows: TGTGCCAGCAGTTTATCTGGGGGCGCTTTGGGCTACACCTTC.

This clonotype was observed a handful of times. The genes are TRBV19 and TRBJ2-3; weak D call: TRBD2 (5 bases). There are 14 residues in the CDR3. Trimming left V 8 bases short and J 0 bases short, with 12 bases between. The germline CDR1 and CDR2 sequences are LNHDA and SQIVND (reference sequence). The DNA for the CDR3 is TGTGCCAGTTCAGGAGGTCCGAGCACAGATACGCAGTATTTT. Amino acids: CASSGGPSTDTQYF.

The chain uses TRBV9 and TRBJ1-5; D might be TRBD1 (6 bases). The germline V gene encodes CDR1 SGDLS and CDR2 YYNGEE. The germline V and J ends were trimmed by 0 bases and 5 bases, with 9 bases remaining between them. The CDR3 runs to 14 residues. DNA for the CDR3: TGTGCCAGCAGCGTAGGCGGGGGCTATCAGCCCCAGCATTTT. The encoded protein is CASSVGGGYQPQHF.

This clonotype was seen ten or more times. V gene TRBV14 combines with J gene TRBJ2-7, with TRBD1 as a possible D gene (6 bases). The CDR3 totals 12 residues. V lost 5 bases, J lost 3 bases, and 8 bases lay in between. CDR1 and CDR2 (germline): SGHDN, FVKESK. This chain's CDR3 is CASSDRIYEQYF. The CDR3 DNA reads as TGTGCCAGCAGCGACAGGATCTACGAGCAGTACTTC.

J is TRBJ2-3 and V is TRBV29-1; tentative D call: TRBD2 (5 bases). The CDR3 has 11 amino acids. CDR1 and CDR2 (germline): SQVTM, ANQGSEA. V lost 5 bases and J lost 6, with 9 bases in between. DNA of the CDR3: TGCAGCGTTACCCCGGGGGATACGCAGTATTTT. Protein: CSVTPGDTQYF.

This clonotype was recorded a few times. As DNA, the CDR3 is TGCAGTGCTGGGGGGGGGGGCCGGAATGAGCAGTTCTTC. Translating it yields CSAGGGGRNEQFF. V usage is TRBV20-1 and J usage is TRBJ2-1; weak D call: TRBD2 (7 bases). The CDR3 is made up of 13 amino acids. The germline V gene has CDR1 DFQATT and CDR2 SNEGSKA (reference sequence). The germline V and J ends were trimmed by 5 bases and 7 bases, with 15 bases remaining between them.

This chain connects TRBV7-8 to TRBJ2-5, with D perhaps given as TRBD1 or TRBD2 (6 bases each). The V gene's germline CDR1 is SGHVS and CDR2 FQNEAQ. V gave up 5 bases and J gave up 7 bases, with 23 bases separating them. The CDR3 is 16 residues long. The CDR3 sequence: CASSTLDTGALGTQYF. CDR3 bases: TGTGCCAGCAGCACGCTAGACACGGGGGCCTTAGGGACCCAGTACTTC.

In regard to this clonotype: Mismatch with germline at one junction end may stem from a read error. This rearrangement joins TRBV2 to TRBJ1-6; 9 bases match TRBD1. The CDR3 has 15 residues. The V gene's germline CDR1 is SNHLY and CDR2 FYNNEI. The CDR3 DNA reads TGTGTCAGCAGTGTAAGTCGGGACAGGGTATCGCCCCTCCACTTT. It is translated as CVSSVSRDRVSPLHF.

This clonotype was seen at least ten times. The genes are TRBV20-1 and TRBJ2-6; 7 bases map to TRBD2. This CDR3 comprises 16 residues. Trimming at V came to 4 bases and at J to 4 bases, leaving 10 bases not matched to a gene. Germline CDR1 and CDR2: DFQATT and SNEGSKA (reference sequence). CDR3 nucleotide sequence: TGCAGTGCTACAAAGGGAGGGGCTGTAGGGGCCAACGTCCTGACTTTC. Amino acid sequence: CSATKGGAVGANVLTF.

In this sample, this clonotype turned up many times. This rearrangement joins TRBV20-1 to TRBJ2-7; D gene unclear. V was pared by 7 bases and J by 2 bases, with 12 bases between. Per the germline V gene, CDR1 is DFQATT and CDR2 is SNEGSKA (reference sequence). This CDR3 is 12 amino acids long. This CDR3 is CSVENPTYEQYF. CDR3 bases: TGCAGTGTGGAGAACCCGACCTACGAGCAGTACTTC.

This clonotype was seen only once. CDR3 in DNA: TGCAGTGCCAGGAAGGACAGAGCTAACTATGGCTACACCTTC. This translates into CSARKDRANYGYTF. The V call is TRBV20-1, the J call TRBJ1-2; possible D gene TRBD1, 6 bases. CDR3 length: 14 amino acids. CDR1 and CDR2 (germline): DFQATT, SNEGSKA (reference sequence). V was clipped by 6 bases and J by 0 bases, with 14 bases between them.

The sample holds many counts of this clonotype. The J gene is TRBJ1-4, the V gene TRBV2; D uncertain. From germline, CDR1 is SNHLY and CDR2 FYNNEI. Trimming left V 8 bases short and J 4 bases short, with 11 bases between. The CDR3 extends over 13 amino acids. The CDR3 region is CASHESYNEKLFF. CDR3 nucleotides: TGTGCCAGCCATGAGAGCTATAATGAAAAACTGTTTTTT.

This clonotype has a count of ten or more. The J gene is TRBJ1-3, the V gene TRBV12-3 or TRBV12-4, with D possibly matching TRBD1 (5 bases). Trimming shortened V by 6 bases and J by 2 bases, and 20 bases separated the two germline ends. The CDR3 runs to 17 residues. CDR3 amino acids: CASSAKGQPGPGNTIYF. CDR3 in DNA: TGTGCCAGCAGCGCCAAAGGTCAGCCGGGGCCTGGAAACACCATATATTTT.

This clonotype has a count of ten or more. The chain links TRBV13 to TRBJ1-1, with D hard to call. The germline CDR1 and CDR2 sequences are PRHDT and FYEKMQ (reference sequence). The CDR3 runs 11 residues. Trimming took 4 bases from V and 5 from J, leaving 5 bases between them. CDR3 loop: CASSSTTEAFF. DNA for the CDR3: TGTGCCAGCAGCTCCACAACTGAAGCTTTCTTT.